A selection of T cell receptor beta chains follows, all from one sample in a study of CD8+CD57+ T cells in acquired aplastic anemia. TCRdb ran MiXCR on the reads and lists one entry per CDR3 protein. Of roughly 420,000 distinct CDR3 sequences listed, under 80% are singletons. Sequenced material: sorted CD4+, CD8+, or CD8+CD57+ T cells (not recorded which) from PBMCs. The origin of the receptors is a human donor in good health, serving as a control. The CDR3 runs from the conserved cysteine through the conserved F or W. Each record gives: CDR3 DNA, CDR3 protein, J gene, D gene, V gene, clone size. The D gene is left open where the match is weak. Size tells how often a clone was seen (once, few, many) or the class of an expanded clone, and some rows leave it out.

CDR3 DNA: TGCGCCAGCAGTGAGGGTCCCGCCTACGAGCAGTACTTC; CDR3 protein: CASSEGPAYEQYF; J gene: TRBJ2-7; D gene: -; V gene: TRBV10-1; clone size: -
CDR3 DNA: TGTGCCAGCAGCTCTTCTAGCGGGGGGGCACCCTACGAGCAGTACTTC; CDR3 protein: CASSSSSGGAPYEQYF; J gene: TRBJ2-7; D gene: TRBD2; V gene: TRBV7-2; clone size: many
CDR3 DNA: TGTGCCATACAGTTAGGGGTGGGGCAATCCTCGTATACCCAGTACTTC; CDR3 protein: CAIQLGVGQSSYTQYF; J gene: TRBJ2-5; D gene: -; V gene: TRBV12-3/TRBV12-4; clone size: -
CDR3 DNA: TGCAGTGCTCCGCTGAACACTGAAGCTTTCTTT; CDR3 protein: CSAPLNTEAFF; J gene: TRBJ1-1; D gene: -; V gene: TRBV20-1; clone size: many
CDR3 DNA: TGCAGTGCTAGAGATCGGCGCGGAAACTCAGATACGCAGTATTTT; CDR3 protein: CSARDRRGNSDTQYF; J gene: TRBJ2-3; D gene: -; V gene: TRBV20-1; clone size: many
CDR3 DNA: TGTGCCAGCAGCCCCGGACTAGCGGGGAGAGAGGCCCAGTACTTC; CDR3 protein: CASSPGLAGREAQYF; J gene: TRBJ2-5; D gene: TRBD2; V gene: TRBV12-3/TRBV12-4; clone size: few
CDR3 DNA: TGTGCCAGCGGCTGGGACGGCACGTACGCGCAGTACTTC; CDR3 protein: CASGWDGTYAQYF; J gene: TRBJ2-7; D gene: -; V gene: TRBV29-1; clone size: -
CDR3 DNA: TGTGCCAGCAGCAGAAACAGGGGAGGATCATCAGGGGAGCTGTTTTTT; CDR3 protein: CASSRNRGGSSGELFF; J gene: TRBJ2-2; D gene: -; V gene: TRBV12-3/TRBV12-4; clone size: many
CDR3 DNA: TGTGCCAGTAGCCTAAACAGGGATCTCTCCTATGGCTACACCTTC; CDR3 protein: CASSLNRDLSYGYTF; J gene: TRBJ1-2; D gene: -; V gene: TRBV19; clone size: many
CDR3 DNA: TGCAGTGCTAGGGGAGCTAGCGGGGGTACTACAGATACGCAGTATTTT; CDR3 protein: CSARGASGGTTDTQYF; J gene: TRBJ2-3; D gene: TRBD2; V gene: TRBV20-1; clone size: many
CDR3 DNA: TGTGCCAGTAATCGATTAGGACTCACAGATACGCAGTATTTT; CDR3 protein: CASNRLGLTDTQYF; J gene: TRBJ2-3; D gene: -; V gene: TRBV19; clone size: few
CDR3 DNA: TGCAGTGCTAGAGAAGAGGGTACGCAGTATTTT; CDR3 protein: CSAREEGTQYF; J gene: TRBJ2-3; D gene: -; V gene: TRBV20-1; clone size: -
CDR3 DNA: TGCAGTGCAGAAGGTGGAACACCACCTTGCTATGGCTACACCTTC; CDR3 protein: CSAEGGTPPCYGYTF; J gene: TRBJ1-2; D gene: -; V gene: TRBV20-1; clone size: -
CDR3 DNA: TGCGCCAGCAGCACAGGGGACTCAACCCGTAACTATGGCTACACCTTC; CDR3 protein: CASSTGDSTRNYGYTF; J gene: TRBJ1-2; D gene: TRBD1; V gene: TRBV5-1; clone size: many
CDR3 DNA: TGTGCCAGCAGTGGGACAGCCCAACAGCCCCAGCATTTT; CDR3 protein: CASSGTAQQPQHF; J gene: TRBJ1-5; D gene: -; V gene: TRBV2; clone size: -
CDR3 DNA: TGTGCCAGCTTCGCGGGACTAGCGGGGGGAACCTACGAGCAGTACTTC; CDR3 protein: CASFAGLAGGTYEQYF; J gene: TRBJ2-7; D gene: TRBD2; V gene: TRBV6-1; clone size: -
CDR3 DNA: TGTGCCAGCAACTTCTCGAAAAAACTAGCTGGTGAGCAGTACTTC; CDR3 protein: CASNFSKKLAGEQYF; J gene: TRBJ2-7; D gene: -; V gene: TRBV7-2; clone size: once
CDR3 DNA: TGTGCCAGCAGCTTAGGTGCTAGCGGGTGCCAGGAGACCCAGTACTTC; CDR3 protein: CASSLGASGCQETQYF; J gene: TRBJ2-5; D gene: TRBD2; V gene: TRBV7-3; clone size: -
CDR3 DNA: TGTGCCACCAGTGATCCTGGGACAGGGGCAACCTACGAGCAGTACTTC; CDR3 protein: CATSDPGTGATYEQYF; J gene: TRBJ2-7; D gene: TRBD1; V gene: TRBV24-1; clone size: many
CDR3 DNA: TGTGCCAGCAGTTTTGGGGCGGGCTACACCTTC; CDR3 protein: CASSFGAGYTF; J gene: TRBJ1-2; D gene: -; V gene: TRBV12-3/TRBV12-4; clone size: -
CDR3 DNA: TGTGCCAGCAGCTCGGAGTATGGCTACACCTTC; CDR3 protein: CASSSEYGYTF; J gene: TRBJ1-2; D gene: -; V gene: TRBV5-6; clone size: many
CDR3 DNA: TGTGCCAGCAGCCAGGCTGATGGGGCGAACAAAGCTTTCTTT; CDR3 protein: CASSQADGANKAFF; J gene: TRBJ1-1; D gene: -; V gene: TRBV7-2; clone size: -
CDR3 DNA: TGTGCCAGCAGGATGGCCGGGGCAACCTACGAGCAGTACTTC; CDR3 protein: CASRMAGATYEQYF; J gene: TRBJ2-7; D gene: -; V gene: TRBV2; clone size: -
CDR3 DNA: TGCAGTGCTAGACGGGGGTATAAGGTTCCCCCCCACTTT; CDR3 protein: CSARRGYKVPPHF; J gene: TRBJ1-6; D gene: -; V gene: TRBV20-1; clone size: -
CDR3 DNA: TGTGCCAGTAGTATTAGGGGGGCTAAACAGCCCCAGCATTTT; CDR3 protein: CASSIRGAKQPQHF; J gene: TRBJ1-5; D gene: -; V gene: TRBV19; clone size: -
CDR3 DNA: TGTGCCAGCAGCTTACGACCCGGACAGGGAAGGGATAACTATGGCTACACCTTC; CDR3 protein: CASSLRPGQGRDNYGYTF; J gene: TRBJ1-2; D gene: TRBD1; V gene: TRBV11-2; clone size: -
CDR3 DNA: TGTGCCAGCAGCCCCCGTAGCAGCGGGCAGCCTGGTGATTTT; CDR3 protein: CASSPRSSGQPGDF; J gene: TRBJ1-5; D gene: -; V gene: TRBV9; clone size: -
CDR3 DNA: TGTGCCTGCGGGTCCAATCAGCCCCAGCATTTT; CDR3 protein: CACGSNQPQHF; J gene: TRBJ1-5; D gene: -; V gene: TRBV30; clone size: many
CDR3 DNA: TGTGCCAGCAGTTTAGTAGAAACGGTGAACACTGAAGCTTTCTTT; CDR3 protein: CASSLVETVNTEAFF; J gene: TRBJ1-1; D gene: -; V gene: TRBV12-3/TRBV12-4; clone size: many
CDR3 DNA: TGCGCCAGCAGCGGGGCAGAGCGGCCTGAGGAGCAGTACTTC; CDR3 protein: CASSGAERPEEQYF; J gene: TRBJ2-7; D gene: -; V gene: TRBV5-1; clone size: once
CDR3 DNA: TGTGCCAGCAGCCCGGGAGTTGTGGCAGCGTACGAGCAGTACTTC; CDR3 protein: CASSPGVVAAYEQYF; J gene: TRBJ2-7; D gene: -; V gene: TRBV14; clone size: many
CDR3 DNA: TGCAGTGCTAGAGATGTTTACCGGGACAGCAATCAGCCCCAGCATTTT; CDR3 protein: CSARDVYRDSNQPQHF; J gene: TRBJ1-5; D gene: -; V gene: TRBV20-1; clone size: -
CDR3 DNA: TGTGCCAGCAGCGCGCCGTCATTAGCGGGGATCGAGCAGTACTTC; CDR3 protein: CASSAPSLAGIEQYF; J gene: TRBJ2-7; D gene: TRBD2; V gene: TRBV2; clone size: -
CDR3 DNA: TGTGCCAGCAGCACACGTCCGAACGCTGATGCTTTCTTT; CDR3 protein: CASSTRPNADAFF; J gene: TRBJ1-1; D gene: -; V gene: TRBV7-3; clone size: -
CDR3 DNA: TGTGCCACCAGCAGGACGGCAGGGAACACTGAAGCTTTCTTT; CDR3 protein: CATSRTAGNTEAFF; J gene: TRBJ1-1; D gene: -; V gene: TRBV15; clone size: -
CDR3 DNA: TGTGCCACCAGCAGCGGGGGGAGGCGGCGAGAGACCCAGTACTTC; CDR3 protein: CATSSGGRRRETQYF; J gene: TRBJ2-5; D gene: TRBD2; V gene: TRBV15; clone size: -